One and the same sample provided the 27 T cell receptor beta chains below, sequenced in a study of control samples from healthy donors and cancer patients (dated by TCRdb to 2018 to 2021). Library preparation was by the immunoSEQ multiplex PCR assay. Here the immuneACCESS table is served through TCRdb, limited to in-frame sequences with V and J called. Missing clones are a known gap in these copies; in checked studies unresolved V genes cover under half, and the rest lacks a known reason. For this sample the table gives under 150,000 clones, of which 93% were detected only once. In total, the top ten clones hold around 2.5% of the sample. The sequencing sample was made of blood. The receptors derive from a man aged 30 to 39 in good health.

The J gene is TRBJ2-2, the V gene TRBV12-5; D gene unclear. The CDR3 sequence is 11 residues long. Trimming removed 6 bases from V and 7 bases from J, with 6 bases in between. CDR1 LGHNT and CDR2 FRNRAP come from the germline V gene. Here the CDR3 DNA reads TGTGCTAGTGGGGGCGGCGGGGAGCTGTTTTTT. This gives the protein CASGGGGELFF.

This chain joins TRBV24-1 and TRBJ2-5; 7 bases fit TRBD1. The J segment lost 3 bases and the V segment lost 4 bases, leaving 7 bases of the junction unmatched. Germline values: CDR1 KGHDR, CDR2 SFDVKD. The CDR3 is made up of 15 amino acids. The CDR3 loop is CATSEQTGVEETQYF. CDR3 DNA: TGTGCCACCAGTGAGCAAACAGGGGTGGAAGAGACCCAGTACTTC.

This clone appeared a single time. The chain has TRBV9 and TRBJ1-2, with D possibly TRBD1 on 5 matching bases. Looked up from germline, CDR1 is SGDLS and CDR2 is YYNGEE. This CDR3 is built from 13 residues. V was clipped by 2 bases and J by 8 bases, with 13 bases between them. The CDR3 sequence is CASSVRGTQGYTF. The CDR3 DNA sequence: TGTGCCAGCAGCGTCCGGGGCACCCAGGGCTACACCTTC.

The chain links TRBV6-5 to TRBJ2-3, with 12 bases that match TRBD1. From germline, CDR1 is MNHEY and CDR2 SVGAGI. The CDR3 has 14 residues. Trimming took 6 bases from V and 8 from J; bases not matched to a gene: 6. CDR3 DNA: TGTGCCAGCAGACCGGGACAGGGGGCTGGTACGCAGTATTTT. Amino acid sequence: CASRPGQGAGTQYF.

This clone showed up just once. The chain uses TRBV29-1 and TRBJ2-3; 14 bases are a match to TRBD2. J lost 4 bases, V lost 6 bases, and 6 bases had no gene match. This CDR3 is built from 15 residues. The germline V gene has CDR1 SQVTM and CDR2 ANQGSEA. The CDR3 coding sequence is TGCAGCGTCCTCCCGACTAGCGGGGGGGCAGATACGCAGTATTTT. Translating it yields CSVLPTSGGADTQYF.

V is TRBV15 and J is TRBJ1-1; no clear D. With 0 bases removed from V and 6 bases from J, the gap between germline ends came to 8 bases. Germline V lookup: CDR1 LNHNV, CDR2 YYDKDF (reference sequence). The CDR3 is 13 amino acids. CDR3 sequence (DNA): TGTGCCACCAGCAGAGATTTGCGTCCTGAAGCTTTCTTT. This encodes CATSRDLRPEAFF. The full variable domain, its missing parts supplied by reference TRBV15 and TRBJ1-1, is DAMVIQNPRYQVTQFGKPVTLSCSQTLNHNVMYWYQQKSSQAPKLLFHYYDKDFNNEADTPDNFQSRRPNTSFCFLDIRSPGLGDTAMYLCATSRDLRPEAFFGQGTRLTVV.

The J gene is TRBJ1-4, the V gene TRBV21-1. TRBV21-1 is flagged as a pseudogene. This CDR3 has 19 residues. The CDR3 DNA reads TGTGCCAGCAACAATCCCCGCTCCAGGCCACTATCGACTAATGAAAAACTGTTTTTT. Amino acids: CASNNPRSRPLSTNEKLFF.

The rearrangement joins TRBV11-2 to TRBJ1-2; tentatively, D is TRBD1 (5 bases). V gave up 0 bases and J gave up 13 bases, with 15 bases separating them. The CDR3 covers 13 residues. The germline V gene encodes CDR1 SGHAT and CDR2 FQNNGV. Written as DNA, the CDR3 is TGTGCCAGCAGCTTAGATTCCGCTGGGGGGGGCACCTTC. It specifies CASSLDSAGGGTF.

CDR3 amino acids: CSASPGDRGRNYGYTF. The CDR3 nucleotides are TGCAGTGCTAGTCCCGGGGACAGGGGGCGAAACTATGGCTACACCTTC. V gene TRBV20-1 combines with J gene TRBJ1-2, with 12 bases aligning to TRBD1. From germline, CDR1 is DFQATT and CDR2 SNEGSKA (reference sequence). V was pared by 3 bases and J by 2 bases, with 7 bases of the junction left unmatched. The CDR3 is 16 residues long.

As DNA, the CDR3 is TGTGCCAGCCCAGTCGGGGGAGTCTATGGCTACACCTTC. Its translation is CASPVGGVYGYTF. This chain connects TRBV2 to TRBJ1-2, with D possibly TRBD1 on 5 matching bases. V dropped 8 bases and J dropped 4 bases, with 14 bases sitting between them. Germline V gene lookup returns CDR1 SNHLY and CDR2 FYNNEI. The CDR3 is made up of 13 amino acids.

The chain recombines TRBV6-5 with TRBJ2-3; D assignment may be TRBD1 or TRBD2 (5 bases each). Germline V gene data show CDR1 as MNHEY and CDR2 as SVGAGI. V was pared by 3 bases and J by 6 bases, with 10 bases between. The CDR3 sequence is 13 residues long. This CDR3 reads CASSYFRGDTQYF. The DNA of the CDR3 is TGTGCCAGCAGTTATTTCCGGGGCGATACGCAGTATTTT.

This clone has just one count. J is TRBJ1-2 and V is TRBV6-5, with 8 bases identical to TRBD1. The V segment lost 7 bases and the J segment 3 bases; nucleotides outside the gene matches: 10. This CDR3 region has 15 residues. Germline CDR1 and CDR2: MNHEY and SVGAGI. CDR3 loop: CASIDGQGGDYGYTF. The CDR3 bases are TGTGCCAGCATCGACGGACAGGGTGGAGACTATGGCTACACCTTC.

The sample holds one count of this clone. The V call is TRBV5-1, the J call TRBJ1-5; the match to TRBD1 covers 9 bases. Germline V gives CDR1 SGHRS, CDR2 YFSETQ. V gave up 4 bases and J gave up 6 bases; unmatched junction bases: 5. This CDR3 spans 14 amino acids. The CDR3 reads CASSQGTGTQPQHF. The CDR3 nucleotides read TGCGCCAGCAGCCAAGGGACAGGGACTCAGCCCCAGCATTTT.

This chain links TRBV19 with TRBJ1-1; D uncertain. The ends were cut back, 4 bases at V and 2 bases at J, with 8 bases in the middle. The CDR3 covers 13 residues. The germline CDR1 and CDR2 sequences are LNHDA and SQIVND (reference sequence). CDR3 sequence reads: CASSTLVNTEAFF. CDR3 coding DNA: TGTGCCAGTAGTACCTTAGTTAACACTGAAGCTTTCTTT.

The table lists this clone with a count of one. The rearrangement joins TRBV5-6 to TRBJ2-7; D is ambiguous. This CDR3 has 14 residues. V dropped 2 bases and J dropped 0 bases, with 9 bases sitting between them. The germline gives CDR1 SGHDT, CDR2 YYEEEE. CDR3 DNA: TGTGCCAGCAGCTTAGGACGGTCCTCCTACGAGCAGTACTTC. Its translation: CASSLGRSSYEQYF.

V gene TRBV12-5 combines with J gene TRBJ1-5, with TRBD1 matching 9 bases. The CDR3 has 17 residues. V lost 4 bases and J lost 2; bases outside the gene matches: 9. Germline CDR1 LGHNT, CDR2 FRNRAP. The CDR3 spells CASGSTGGKVGNQPQHF. CDR3 DNA: TGTGCTAGTGGTTCAACAGGGGGCAAGGTGGGCAATCAGCCCCAGCATTTT.

The rearrangement uses TRBV7-9 and TRBJ2-2; possible D gene TRBD1, 6 bases. The CDR3 contains 15 residues. The ends were cut back, 1 base at V and 4 bases at J, with 10 bases in the middle. Germline V gene lookup returns CDR1 SEHNR and CDR2 FQNEAQ (reference sequence). The CDR3 protein is CASSLVGTPTGELFF. The CDR3 DNA sequence: TGTGCCAGCAGCTTAGTCGGGACACCCACCGGGGAGCTGTTTTTT.

The V and J genes are TRBV10-3 and TRBJ1-1; possible D gene TRBD1, 6 bases. Trimming removed 6 bases at V and 0 bases at J, with 20 bases between. The CDR3 length is 17 residues. In germline, CDR1 is ENHRY, CDR2 SYGVKD. This chain's CDR3 is CAISEGDDSSMNTEAFF. As DNA, the CDR3 is TGTGCCATCAGCGAGGGGGACGACAGTTCCATGAACACTGAAGCTTTCTTT.

The chain couples TRBV4-2 to TRBJ2-1; D might be TRBD2 (7 bases). The CDR3 is 16 residues long. Germline V gives CDR1 LGHNA, CDR2 YNFKEQ. V was pared by 5 bases and J by 2 bases, with 16 bases between. The CDR3: CASSKSGRGPYNEQFF. In DNA form, the CDR3 reads TGTGCCAGCAGCAAATCCGGGCGGGGGCCCTACAATGAGCAGTTCTTC.

CDR3 amino acids: CASSLDYSDSSGNTIYF. The CDR3 DNA reads TGTGCCAGCAGCTTAGATTACTCGGACTCCTCTGGAAACACCATATATTTT. This chain joins TRBV11-2 and TRBJ1-3; D not certain. The CDR3 is 17 amino acids. Germline assignment: CDR1 SGHAT and CDR2 FQNNGV. Trimming pared 0 bases from V and 0 bases from J, leaving 12 bases between.

The chain is built from TRBV10-3 and TRBJ1-3; TRBD1 is a possible D gene (5 bases). The CDR3 loop spans 16 amino acids. From germline, CDR1 is ENHRY and CDR2 SYGVKD. V dropped 0 bases and J dropped 3 bases, with 12 bases sitting between them. The CDR3 DNA is TGTGCCATCAGTGAGTCTTTAGGGGCTGGTGGAAACACCATATATTTT. As protein: CAISESLGAGGNTIYF.

The chain couples TRBV29-1 to TRBJ1-3; maybe TRBD1 (5 bases). The CDR3 contains 15 residues. Trimming left V 5 bases short and J 4 bases short, with 18 bases between. CDR1 is SQVTM and CDR2 is ANQGSEA in the germline V gene. The CDR3, as DNA: TGCAGCGTTATCCGGAGGGGTTCTAACGGAAACACCATATATTTT. Translated, it gives CSVIRRGSNGNTIYF. The full variable domain, in which reference TRBV29-1 and TRBJ1-3 provide the parts outside the CDR3, is SAVISQKPSRDICQRGTSLTIQCQVDSQVTMMFWYRQQPGQSLTLIATANQGSEATYESGFVIDKFPISRPNLTFSTLTVSNMSPEDSSIYLCSVIRRGSNGNTIYFGEGSWLTVV.

The chain combines TRBV18 with TRBJ1-6; 7 bases line up with TRBD1. The CDR3 extends over 15 amino acids. The J segment lost 9 bases and the V segment lost 3 bases, leaving 8 bases of the junction unmatched. Germline CDR1 is KGHSH and CDR2 is LQKENI. The CDR3 here is CASSPRDRGLSPLHF. In DNA, the CDR3 is TGTGCCAGCTCACCCCGGGACAGAGGCCTTTCACCCCTCCACTTT.

V and J are TRBV29-1 and TRBJ2-3, with 8 bases that match TRBD1. The germline CDR1 and CDR2 sequences are SQVTM and ANQGSEA. Trimming took 0 bases from V and 2 from J; bases not matched to a gene: 13. This CDR3 is 18 amino acids long. CDR3 sequence reads: CSVEDYRLGQGHTDTQYF. The CDR3 coding sequence is TGCAGCGTTGAAGATTATCGATTAGGACAGGGACACACAGATACGCAGTATTTT.

V gene TRBV7-8 combines with J gene TRBJ1-6; no definite D call. The CDR3 extends over 14 amino acids. V lost 5 bases and J 4 bases, leaving 9 bases between the germline ends. CDR1 is SGHVS, CDR2 FQNEAQ, per germline. CDR3 amino acids: CASSAPGYNSPLHF. The CDR3 DNA sequence: TGTGCCAGCAGCGCCCCCGGGTATAATTCACCCCTCCACTTT.

The rearrangement links TRBV2 to TRBJ2-2; D is uncertain. The V and J ends lost 3 bases and 4 bases respectively, with 9 bases between them. Germline V gives CDR1 SNHLY, CDR2 FYNNEI. The CDR3 has 14 residues. The CDR3 DNA reads as TGTGCCAGCAGTGACAACGGACCCACCGGGGAGCTGTTTTTT. It codes for CASSDNGPTGELFF.

The V and J genes are TRBV10-3 and TRBJ1-2; 11 bases are a match to TRBD1. J lost 10 bases, V lost 2 bases, and 6 bases had no gene match. CDR3 length equals 14 residues. The V gene's germline CDR1 is ENHRY and CDR2 SYGVKD. Here the CDR3 DNA reads TGTGCCATCAGTGAGGCTGGACAGGGGGCAGACTACACCTTC. This translates into CAISEAGQGADYTF.